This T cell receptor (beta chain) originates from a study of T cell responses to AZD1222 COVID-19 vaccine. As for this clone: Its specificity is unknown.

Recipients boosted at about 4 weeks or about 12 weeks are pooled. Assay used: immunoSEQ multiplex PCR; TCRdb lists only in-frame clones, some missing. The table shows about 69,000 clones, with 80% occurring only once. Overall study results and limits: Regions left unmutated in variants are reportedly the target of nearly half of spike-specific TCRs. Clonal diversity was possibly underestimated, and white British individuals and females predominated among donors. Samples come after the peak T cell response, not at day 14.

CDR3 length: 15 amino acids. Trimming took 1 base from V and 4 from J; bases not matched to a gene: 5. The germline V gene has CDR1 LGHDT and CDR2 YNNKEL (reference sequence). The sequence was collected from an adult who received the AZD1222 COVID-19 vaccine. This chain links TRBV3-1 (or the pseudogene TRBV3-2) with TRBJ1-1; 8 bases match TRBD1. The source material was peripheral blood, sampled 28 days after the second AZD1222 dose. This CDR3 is CASSQVDRVGTEAFF. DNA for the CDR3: TGTGCCAGCAGCCAAGTGGACAGGGTCGGCACTGAAGCTTTCTTT.